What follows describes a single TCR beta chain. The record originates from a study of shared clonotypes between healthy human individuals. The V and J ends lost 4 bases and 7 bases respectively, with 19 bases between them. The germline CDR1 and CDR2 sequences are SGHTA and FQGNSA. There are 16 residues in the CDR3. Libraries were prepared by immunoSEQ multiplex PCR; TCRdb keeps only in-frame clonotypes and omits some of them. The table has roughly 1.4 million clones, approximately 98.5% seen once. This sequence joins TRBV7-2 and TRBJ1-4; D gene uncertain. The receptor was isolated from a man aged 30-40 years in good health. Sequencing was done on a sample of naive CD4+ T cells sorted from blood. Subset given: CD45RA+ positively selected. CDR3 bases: TGTGCCAGCAGCTCTAGGAGTCCCGGGCTAGGTGAAAAACTGTTTTTT. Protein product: CASSSRSPGLGEKLFF.